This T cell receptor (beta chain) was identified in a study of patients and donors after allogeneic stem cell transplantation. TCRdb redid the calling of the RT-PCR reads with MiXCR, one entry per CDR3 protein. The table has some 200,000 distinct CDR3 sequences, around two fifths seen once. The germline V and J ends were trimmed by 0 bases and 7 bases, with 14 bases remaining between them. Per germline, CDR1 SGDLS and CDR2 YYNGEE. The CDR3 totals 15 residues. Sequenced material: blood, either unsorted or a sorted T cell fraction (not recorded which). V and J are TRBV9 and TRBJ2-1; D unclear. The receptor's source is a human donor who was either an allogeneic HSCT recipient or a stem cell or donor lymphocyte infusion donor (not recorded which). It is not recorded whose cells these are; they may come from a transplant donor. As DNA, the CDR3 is TGTGCCAGCAGCGTAGCGGGTCTCAGCTGGAATGAGCAGTTCTTC. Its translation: CASSVAGLSWNEQFF.